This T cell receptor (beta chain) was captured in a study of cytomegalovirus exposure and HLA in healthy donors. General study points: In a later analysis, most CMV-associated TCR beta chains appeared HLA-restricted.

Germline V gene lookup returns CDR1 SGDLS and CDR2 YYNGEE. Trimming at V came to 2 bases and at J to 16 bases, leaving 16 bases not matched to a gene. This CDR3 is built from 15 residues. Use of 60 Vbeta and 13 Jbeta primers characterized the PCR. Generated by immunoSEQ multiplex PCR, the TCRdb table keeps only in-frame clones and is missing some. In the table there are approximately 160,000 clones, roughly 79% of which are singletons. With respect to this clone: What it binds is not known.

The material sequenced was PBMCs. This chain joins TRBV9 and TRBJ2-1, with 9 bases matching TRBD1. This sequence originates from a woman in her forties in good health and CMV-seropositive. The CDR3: CASSVRGGIRDRAFF. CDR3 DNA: TGTGCCAGCAGCGTCAGAGGGGGGATACGGGACAGGGCTTTCTTC.